These T cell receptor beta chains were read from a single sample in a study of control samples from healthy donors and cancer patients. Using immunoSEQ multiplex PCR, the repertoire was profiled, and TCRdb retains in-frame clones only, with some absent. Here the sample spans 95,000 to 100,000 clones, roughly 91% being singletons. The specimen was blood. The receptors shown here come from a man aged 25 to 40 in good health. Each CDR3 is given with its conserved first and last residue. D genes are given only for firm matches. Clone size is shown for a subset of rows, as once, few, many or a class of expanded clone.

d_call	clone_size	v_call	j_call	cdr3_nt	cdr3_aa
TRBD1	.	TRBV5-4	TRBJ2-5	TGTGCCAGCAGCCCGGGACAGGGGGATGTAGAGACCCAGTACTTC	CASSPGQGDVETQYF
TRBD2	.	TRBV12-3/TRBV12-4	TRBJ2-1	TGTGCCAGCACCCCGGGGGGGGAGCAGTTCTTC	CASTPGGEQFF
.	.	TRBV12-3/TRBV12-4	TRBJ1-2	TGTGCCAGCAGCGCTGCTGGGTATGGCTACACCTTC	CASSAAGYGYTF
.	.	TRBV3-1/TRBV3-2	TRBJ1-5	TGTGCCAGCAGCCAAGGGGGCACCGGGCAGCCCCAGCATTTT	CASSQGGTGQPQHF
TRBD2	.	TRBV4-3	TRBJ2-7	TGCGCCAGCAGCCAAGGAGGGTCTCTAGCGGGGGGGTACGAGCAGTACTTC	CASSQGGSLAGGYEQYF
.	.	TRBV7-8	TRBJ2-7	TGTGCCAGCAGCCTGGTAAGACGGGGCGAGCAGTACTTC	CASSLVRRGEQYF
.	.	TRBV2	TRBJ1-2	TGTGCCAGCAGTGAATATAACTATGGCTACACCTTC	CASSEYNYGYTF
TRBD2	.	TRBV10-1	TRBJ2-2	TGCGCCAGCATTCCGGGGGGGAACACCGGGGAGCTGTTTTTT	CASIPGGNTGELFF
TRBD2	few	TRBV2	TRBJ2-3	TGTGCCAGCAGGGGAGCGGGGGGGCCCACAGATACGCAGTATTTT	CASRGAGGPTDTQYF
TRBD1	.	TRBV5-1	TRBJ1-1	TGCGCCAGCAGCTTACAAGGGGGCGCGAGGACTGAAGCTTTCTTT	CASSLQGGARTEAFF
TRBD1	few	TRBV2	TRBJ1-5	TGTGCCAGCAAGGGACAGGTTAATCAGCCCCAGCATTTT	CASKGQVNQPQHF
TRBD1	.	TRBV11-1	TRBJ1-1	TGTGCCAGCAGCAAGGACAGGGAAGCTTTCTTT	CASSKDREAFF
.	.	TRBV9	TRBJ2-5	TGTGCCAGCAGCGGGAAGGGACGGGGAGGCGGAGAGACCCAGTACTTC	CASSGKGRGGGETQYF
TRBD1	.	TRBV30	TRBJ2-1	TGTGCCTGGAGTGTACTCGGGACAGACTACAATGAGCAGTTCTTC	CAWSVLGTDYNEQFF
TRBD1	.	TRBV28	TRBJ1-1	TGTGCCAGCAGACCTACAGGGGGGGGCACTGAAGCTTTCTTT	CASRPTGGGTEAFF
.	.	TRBV20-1	TRBJ1-2	TGCAGTGTCCCCTGGGTCGGGGGCTACACCTTC	CSVPWVGGYTF
.	.	TRBV11-3	TRBJ2-2	TGTGCCAGCGCCGGAACCGGGGAGCTGTTTTTT	CASAGTGELFF
TRBD1	.	TRBV3-1/TRBV3-2	TRBJ1-1	TGTGCCAGCAGCCTTAAGACAGGGTTTTGGACTGAAGCTTTCTTT	CASSLKTGFWTEAFF
TRBD1	.	TRBV19	TRBJ1-5	TGTGCCAGTAGTGGCCGGACAGGGGGAATAGAGGTAAATCAGCCCCAGCATTTT	CASSGRTGGIEVNQPQHF
.	.	TRBV10-3	TRBJ2-1	TGTGCCATCAGTGTAAGCAATGAGCAGTTCTTC	CAISVSNEQFF
.	.	TRBV5-5	TRBJ1-6	TGTGCCAGCAGCTTGTACTATACAGGGTATCCCTCCTATAATTCACCCCTCCACTTT	CASSLYYTGYPSYNSPLHF
TRBD1	.	TRBV9	TRBJ2-3	TGTGCCAGCAGCCGGGACAGAAGCACAGATACGCAGTATTTT	CASSRDRSTDTQYF
TRBD2	.	TRBV5-1	TRBJ2-3	TGCGCCAGCAAACCGGGACTAGCGGGCCGCACAGATACGCAGTATTTT	CASKPGLAGRTDTQYF
TRBD1	.	TRBV6-6	TRBJ1-1	TGTGCCAGCAGTGTCCACAGGGGGGAGAAAACTGAAGCTTTCTTT	CASSVHRGEKTEAFF
TRBD2	.	TRBV7-2	TRBJ2-3	TGTGCCAGCAGTCTAGGGCGGGGGGCGATGGAGCAGTATTTT	CASSLGRGAMEQYF
.	.	TRBV5-4	TRBJ1-2	TGTGCCAGCAGCTTGGCGGGGGGGCCGGGCTATGGCTACACCTTC	CASSLAGGPGYGYTF
TRBD2	.	TRBV28	TRBJ2-1	TGTGCCAGCAGTTTCGGGGGGACGAGGGTAACTATAGACAATGAGCAGTTCTTC	CASSFGGTRVTIDNEQFF
TRBD1	once	TRBV13	TRBJ1-6	TGTGCCAGCAGCTCTGGACAGGGACATAATTCACCCCTCCACTTT	CASSSGQGHNSPLHF